The rows below give T cell receptor beta chains drawn from one sample of a study of blood T cell repertoires in COVID-19. The table came from immunoSEQ multiplex PCR; TCRdb's copy has only in-frame clones and leaves some out. The sample has some 230,000 clones; 75% to 85% are singletons. The specimen sequenced was peripheral blood. Source of these receptors: a woman aged 80 or older with COVID-19, enrolled during active disease. The CDR3 runs from the conserved cysteine through the conserved F or W. Fields, in order: V gene, J gene, clone size, D gene, CDR3 DNA, CDR3 protein. A D gene is named only where the DNA matches it firmly. Clone size appears in some rows only: once, few, many, or a class for an expanded clone.

V gene: TRBV28; J gene: TRBJ1-2; clone size: -; D gene: -; CDR3 DNA: TGTGCCAGCTCCAGGGTTGGGGGCTACACCTTC; CDR3 protein: CASSRVGGYTF
V gene: TRBV5-1; J gene: TRBJ1-6; clone size: -; D gene: TRBD1; CDR3 DNA: TGCGCCAGCAGCCCCGGGGGACAGGTCCCCTCACCCCTCCACTTT; CDR3 protein: CASSPGGQVPSPLHF
V gene: TRBV27; J gene: TRBJ2-7; clone size: -; D gene: -; CDR3 DNA: TGTGCCAGCAGTTCCCCCCCCGCGCGGGAGCAGTACTTC; CDR3 protein: CASSSPPAREQYF
V gene: TRBV28; J gene: TRBJ1-5; clone size: -; D gene: -; CDR3 DNA: TGTGCCAGCAGTTCCCCGGGAGGAGGAAATCAGCCCCAGCATTTT; CDR3 protein: CASSSPGGGNQPQHF
V gene: TRBV5-1; J gene: TRBJ1-3; clone size: -; D gene: -; CDR3 DNA: TGCGCCAGCAGCCTATCGACAAGCTCTGGAAACACCATATATTTT; CDR3 protein: CASSLSTSSGNTIYF
V gene: TRBV18; J gene: TRBJ1-1; clone size: -; D gene: -; CDR3 DNA: TGTGCCAGCTCATCCGGACAGAACACTGAAGCTTTCTTT; CDR3 protein: CASSSGQNTEAFF
V gene: TRBV4-1; J gene: TRBJ1-2; clone size: -; D gene: -; CDR3 DNA: TGCGCCAGCAGCCATCCCACTGCCCGGGGAAGGATAACCTTC; CDR3 protein: CASSHPTARGRITF
V gene: TRBV11-3; J gene: TRBJ2-1; clone size: -; D gene: TRBD1; CDR3 DNA: TGTGCCAGCAGCTTATCTGGACAGGTTAACAATGAGCAGTTCTTC; CDR3 protein: CASSLSGQVNNEQFF
V gene: TRBV9; J gene: TRBJ1-2; clone size: few; D gene: -; CDR3 DNA: TGTGCCAGCAGCGTGGGCAATTTTAACTATGGCTACACCTTC; CDR3 protein: CASSVGNFNYGYTF
V gene: TRBV18; J gene: TRBJ2-7; clone size: -; D gene: -; CDR3 DNA: TGTGCCAGCTCACCGGAGGGTAGGAGGACCTACGAGCAGTACTTC; CDR3 protein: CASSPEGRRTYEQYF
V gene: TRBV7-9; J gene: TRBJ2-5; clone size: -; D gene: -; CDR3 DNA: TGTGCCAGCAGCTTACGGGGGACTCTACAAGAGACCCAGTACTTC; CDR3 protein: CASSLRGTLQETQYF
V gene: TRBV6-4; J gene: TRBJ2-1; clone size: -; D gene: -; CDR3 DNA: TGTGCCAGCAGCCTCGGGGTGGGGGAGCAGTTCTTC; CDR3 protein: CASSLGVGEQFF
V gene: TRBV5-4; J gene: TRBJ1-1; clone size: -; D gene: -; CDR3 DNA: TGTGCCAGCAGCTTCGGGGGGGTGGCGGACACTGAAGCTTTCTTT; CDR3 protein: CASSFGGVADTEAFF
V gene: TRBV29-1; J gene: TRBJ2-1; clone size: -; D gene: TRBD2; CDR3 DNA: TGCAGCGTTGTTTCCGGGGGGTACAGTGAGCAGTTCTTC; CDR3 protein: CSVVSGGYSEQFF
V gene: TRBV28; J gene: TRBJ2-1; clone size: -; D gene: -; CDR3 DNA: TGTGCCAGCAGGGAGGGAACTTATAATGAGCAGTTCTTC; CDR3 protein: CASREGTYNEQFF
V gene: TRBV29-1; J gene: TRBJ1-3; clone size: -; D gene: -; CDR3 DNA: TGCAGCGTTGAAGGGGCCTCTGGAAACACCATATATTTT; CDR3 protein: CSVEGASGNTIYF
V gene: TRBV28; J gene: TRBJ1-6; clone size: -; D gene: TRBD1; CDR3 DNA: TGTGCCAGCAGCTCCCGGGGGACAGGGGTGTCCTATAATTCACCCCTCCACTTT; CDR3 protein: CASSSRGTGVSYNSPLHF
V gene: TRBV11-2; J gene: TRBJ2-1; clone size: -; D gene: -; CDR3 DNA: TGTGCCAGCACCCCCGGTGGCGGCTCCTACAATGAGCAGTTCTTC; CDR3 protein: CASTPGGGSYNEQFF
V gene: TRBV6-2/TRBV6-3; J gene: TRBJ2-1; clone size: -; D gene: -; CDR3 DNA: TGTGCCAGCAGCGACCGGGACACCCCCGACAATGAGCAGTTCTTC; CDR3 protein: CASSDRDTPDNEQFF
V gene: TRBV9; J gene: TRBJ2-5; clone size: few; D gene: TRBD2; CDR3 DNA: TGTGCCAGCAGCGTGGGGGGGAGTCGAGAGACCCAGTACTTC; CDR3 protein: CASSVGGSRETQYF
V gene: TRBV7-9; J gene: TRBJ2-3; clone size: few; D gene: -; CDR3 DNA: TGTGCCAGCAGCTTATCGGAGACGAACGGAGGGAAGAAGTATTTT; CDR3 protein: CASSLSETNGGKKYF
V gene: TRBV4-1; J gene: TRBJ2-6; clone size: -; D gene: TRBD2; CDR3 DNA: TGCGCCAGCAGCCAAGATAGCGGGGGGAGCTCTGGGGCCAACGTCCTGACTTTC; CDR3 protein: CASSQDSGGSSGANVLTF
V gene: TRBV11-2; J gene: TRBJ1-1; clone size: -; D gene: -; CDR3 DNA: TGTGCCAGCAGCTTAGATCAGTACACTGAAGCTTTCTTT; CDR3 protein: CASSLDQYTEAFF